This T cell receptor beta chain emerged from a study of T-cell reconstitution after alpha-beta-depleted transplantation in children (dated by TCRdb to about 2016). A note on the overall study: The study quantitatively tracked T-cell immune reconstitution after TCRalphabeta/CD19-depleted allogeneic hematopoietic cell transplantation in children using TCR repertoire profiling.

General conclusions and limits of the study: In some patients, the high TCRbeta diversity seen at day 60 was put down to recipient T cells and intrathymic progenitors that had survived conditioning. Over the following months the frequencies of hyperexpanded clones went down, and after one year T-cell counts and TCRbeta diversity were mostly credited to newly produced T cells. The apparently early recovery of alphabetaT-cell counts about two months after transplant reportedly depended on only several hundred rapidly expanded clones that came from non-depleted graft cells.

On this clonotype: Its antigen has not been determined. One end of the junction does not line up with germline, which may come from a read error.

Taken with the paper, the label for treatment or condition translates to: allogeneic hematopoietic cell transplantation with graft depleted of TCRalphabeta T cells and CD19 B cells. The children who served as transplant recipients had been given grafts of TCRalphabeta/CD19-depleted allogeneic hematopoietic cells. Libraries were made using PCR. Sequencing was performed on an Illumina HiSeq 2500. Molecular barcoding was employed in the preparation of TCR libraries, with unique molecular identifiers being used to normalize TCRbeta repertoire quantification. Through fastp at Q25 and MiXCR, TCRdb rebuilt clones from the public reads, retaining in-frame beta chains. Rows with one shared CDR3 protein collapse into an entry with the most common genes and DNA. The sample table contains approximately 300,000 distinct CDR3 sequences; only one count was recorded for around 10% of them. The top ten clones comprise 23% of the sample.

The receptor comes from a male patient aged 2-10 years who had a stem cell transplant for chronic granulomatous disease, so the T cells may come from the graft donor. The sequencing here drew on peripheral blood, taken 180 days after TCRalphabeta/CD19-depleted stem cell transplant.

The bases are TGTGCCAGCAGCCTAGGACCTGGGACGAATCAGCCCCAGCATTTT. The resulting protein is CASSLGPGTNQPQHF. The chain was built from TRBV13 and TRBJ1-5; possibly the D gene is TRBD1, per 5 matching bases. Sequences PRHDT (CDR1) and FYEKMQ (CDR2) are obtained from the germline V gene (reference sequence). The CDR3 holds 15 amino acids from the cysteine to the phenylalanine. The entry retains the CDR3 DNA only, 45 bases that are in frame from base 1.